The 5 T cell receptor beta chains below come from one sample, sequenced in a study of cytomegalovirus exposure and HLA in healthy donors. The data were produced by immunoSEQ multiplex PCR, yet TCRdb's version contains in-frame clones alone and is incomplete. The table includes 78,000 or so clones, less than 96% detected once. Source material: PBMCs. The receptors derive from a man younger than 30 in good health and CMV-seropositive.

The genes are TRBV5-1 and TRBJ1-2; a weak D match, TRBD1 (6 bases). The CDR3 is made up of 14 amino acids. Germline V CDR1 and CDR2: SGHRS, YFSETQ. V lost 3 bases and J 7 bases, leaving 16 bases between the germline ends. This CDR3 is CASSSGGGGGGYTF. The CDR3 DNA reads as TGCGCCAGCAGCTCCGGAGGGGGGGGCGGTGGCTACACCTTC. Variable domain in full (rest from reference TRBV5-1 and TRBJ1-2): KAGVTQTPRYLIKTRGQQVTLSCSPISGHRSVSWYQQTPGQGLQFLFEYFSETQRNKGNFPGRFSGRQFSNSRSEMNVSTLELGDSALYLCASSSGGGGGGYTFGSGTRLTVV.

This clone showed up just once. CDR3 sequence reads: CASSLEGGLSTDTQYF. For the CDR3, the DNA is TGCGCCAGCAGCTTGGAAGGCGGGCTGAGCACAGATACGCAGTATTTT. The V call is TRBV5-1, the J call TRBJ2-3; tentative D call: TRBD2 (5 bases). V was cut by 0 bases and J by 0 bases, with 11 bases left in between. CDR1 and CDR2 (germline): SGHRS, YFSETQ. This CDR3 contains 16 residues.

This rearrangement joins TRBV29-1 to TRBJ2-2, with D possibly matching TRBD1 (6 bases). Germline V lookup: CDR1 SQVTM, CDR2 ANQGSEA. CDR3 size: 16 residues. The V end lost 4 bases, the J end lost 5 bases, and 20 bases lay between the germline ends. CDR3: CSVVSRDKGETGELFF. In DNA form, the CDR3 reads TGCAGCGTTGTGTCCCGGGACAAGGGAGAAACCGGGGAGCTGTTTTTT.

This clone has a single count. The chain is built from TRBV29-1 and TRBJ2-1, with 7 bases lining up with TRBD1. CDR3 size: 13 residues. V was clipped by 3 bases and J by 4 bases; unmatched bases: 3. Germline assignment: CDR1 SQVTM and CDR2 ANQGSEA. The CDR3 region is CSVDRGQYNEQFF. CDR3 bases: TGCAGCGTTGACCGGGGACAGTACAATGAGCAGTTCTTC.

V usage is TRBV30 and J usage is TRBJ1-3; D possibly corresponds to TRBD1 (6 bases). CDR1 and CDR2 from the germline V gene are GTSNPN and SVGIG (reference sequence). Trimming took 5 bases from V and 5 from J, leaving 19 bases between them. The CDR3 runs to 15 residues. The CDR3 sequence is CAWAGGGRTRNTIYF. The CDR3 nucleotides read TGTGCCTGGGCGGGGGGGGGCAGGACACGAAACACCATATATTTT. The whole variable domain, remainder taken from reference TRBV30 and TRBJ1-3, is SQTIHQWPATLVQPVGSPLSLECTVEGTSNPNLYWYRQAAGRGLQLLFYSVGIGQISSEVPQNLSASRPQDRQFILSSKKLLLSDSGFYLCAWAGGGRTRNTIYFGEGSWLTVV.